The rows below give T cell receptor beta chains drawn from one sample of a study of control samples from healthy donors and cancer patients. TCRdb keeps only in-frame clones here, not all; method: immunoSEQ multiplex PCR. Of roughly 120,000 clones listed, more than 70% were seen once; the top ten hold roughly 3.4%. Sample: blood. Receptor source: a man aged 50 to 59 in good health. Both conserved end residues are part of each CDR3. D genes are given only for firm matches. Some rows have no size entry. The others give once, few or many, or a class for an expanded clone.

cdr3_nt | cdr3_aa | j_call | d_call | v_call | clone_size
TGTGCCAGCAGTTATAAAGGTCAAGGACCGAATTCACCCCTCCACTTT | CASSYKGQGPNSPLHF | TRBJ1-6 | NA | TRBV6-9 | NA
TGTGCCACCGCCGGACAGGGGGCGCGGTCCCAGCCCCAGCATTTT | CATAGQGARSQPQHF | TRBJ1-5 | TRBD1 | TRBV28 | NA
TGTGCCAGCAGTTTTCGAGGGGAGCTGTTTTTT | CASSFRGELFF | TRBJ2-2 | NA | TRBV28 | NA
TGCGCCAGCAGCTTGGATAGGGGAGGCACTGAAGCTTTCTTT | CASSLDRGGTEAFF | TRBJ1-1 | NA | TRBV5-1 | NA
TGTGCCAGCAGCCTCCGGACTAGCGGGGGGTCGCAGTTCTTC | CASSLRTSGGSQFF | TRBJ2-1 | TRBD2 | TRBV5-6 | NA
TGTGCCAGCAGTGAGTTGGGCAGGGAATACTATGGCTACACCTTC | CASSELGREYYGYTF | TRBJ1-2 | NA | TRBV6-1 | NA
TGTGCCAGCAGCTGGACAGTCTCTGGAAACACCATATATTTT | CASSWTVSGNTIYF | TRBJ1-3 | NA | TRBV6-5 | NA
TGTGCCAGCAGGTCCCGCGGCGGGGAGCTGTTTTTT | CASRSRGGELFF | TRBJ2-2 | NA | TRBV5-6 | NA
TGCGCCAGCAGCTTGTTTGGGAGCCTGAATGAGCAGTTCTTC | CASSLFGSLNEQFF | TRBJ2-1 | NA | TRBV5-1 | NA
TGTGCCAGCAGCCTCATCAGGACAGGGGCATTTGTAGGTTCACCCCTCCACTTT | CASSLIRTGAFVGSPLHF | TRBJ1-6 | TRBD1 | TRBV5-5 | NA
TGTGCCGTCGGGACAGGGCGGTCCTACAATGAGCAGTTCTTC | CAVGTGRSYNEQFF | TRBJ2-1 | TRBD1 | TRBV3-1/TRBV3-2 | NA
TGTGCCAGCAGTGAAGCTGGTTTACCTTCTTATCTAGAAAAACTGTTTTTT | CASSEAGLPSYLEKLFF | TRBJ1-4 | NA | TRBV6-1 | NA
TGCAGTGCTCCCCAAGAGACCCAGTACTTC | CSAPQETQYF | TRBJ2-5 | NA | TRBV20-1 | NA
TGTGCCAGCAGTAGACAGGGTTACTACAATGAGCAGTTCTTC | CASSRQGYYNEQFF | TRBJ2-1 | TRBD1 | TRBV6-5 | NA
TGTGCCAGCAGCCCTGACACAACCTACAATGAGCAGTTCTTC | CASSPDTTYNEQFF | TRBJ2-1 | NA | TRBV3-1/TRBV3-2 | NA
TGCAGCGTTTTCGGCAGACAAGAGACCCAGTACTTC | CSVFGRQETQYF | TRBJ2-5 | NA | TRBV29-1 | NA
TGTGCCAGCAGCCGCCCGACAGGGTCAGATACGCAGTATTTT | CASSRPTGSDTQYF | TRBJ2-3 | TRBD1 | TRBV27 | once
TGTGCCAGCAGTTTGGGGGGGAAAGCTTTCTTT | CASSLGGKAFF | TRBJ1-1 | NA | TRBV12-3/TRBV12-4 | NA
TGTGCCAGCAGCTTAGCAGGGGGCCTTTACTATGGCTACACCTTC | CASSLAGGLYYGYTF | TRBJ1-2 | TRBD1 | TRBV11-2 | few
TGTGCCAGCAGCCACCTACCGGGGGGGGGTAGCGGCTACGAGCAGTACTTC | CASSHLPGGGSGYEQYF | TRBJ2-7 | TRBD2 | TRBV3-1/TRBV3-2 | NA
TGTGCCAGCAGATTCCGGGGCGGATGGATCAGCACAGATACGCAGTATTTT | CASRFRGGWISTDTQYF | TRBJ2-3 | NA | TRBV27 | NA
TGTGCCAGCAGCCCCGGGGGCGTCGGGTCTGCGGCGAACACCGGGGAGCTGTTTTTT | CASSPGGVGSAANTGELFF | TRBJ2-2 | NA | TRBV7-3 | NA
TGTGCCTGGGGCGGGAATAAGCGGGGCCGCACAGATACGCAGTATTTT | CAWGGNKRGRTDTQYF | TRBJ2-3 | TRBD2 | TRBV30 | NA
TGTGCCAGCAGCCAATGGCAGGGGGCCAACTCCTACGAGCAGTACTTC | CASSQWQGANSYEQYF | TRBJ2-7 | TRBD1 | TRBV14 | NA
TGTGCCAGCTCACCCGGGACAGGGGGCGATGAGCAGTACTTC | CASSPGTGGDEQYF | TRBJ2-7 | TRBD1 | TRBV18 | NA
TGTGCCATCAAGAATACAGGGGGCCCCACCGGGGAGCTGTTTTTT | CAIKNTGGPTGELFF | TRBJ2-2 | TRBD1 | TRBV10-3 | NA
TGCGCCAGCTGCCAGAACCTACCCCCCTGCGGCTACACCTTC | CASCQNLPPCGYTF | TRBJ1-2 | NA | TRBV10-2 | NA
TGTGCCTGGAGTGTACCACTAGCGGGGCGGCAAGAGACCCAGTACTTC | CAWSVPLAGRQETQYF | TRBJ2-5 | TRBD2 | TRBV30 | NA
TGTGCCAGCAGTATTTCGAGGGGGTCCAATGAGCAGTTCTTC | CASSISRGSNEQFF | TRBJ2-1 | NA | TRBV2 | NA
TGTGCCAGTAGTAGTTGGGCGCCCGACTATGGCTACACCTTC | CASSSWAPDYGYTF | TRBJ1-2 | NA | TRBV19 | NA
TGTGCCAGCAGCCCTTATAGCACAGATACGCAGTATTTT | CASSPYSTDTQYF | TRBJ2-3 | NA | TRBV27 | NA
TGTGCCTGGAGTGTATGGTCGGGACGTCAGTACTTC | CAWSVWSGRQYF | TRBJ2-7 | NA | TRBV30 | NA
TGCGCCAGCAGCGTGCGACAGGGCCACCTCACCGGGGAGCTGTTTTTT | CASSVRQGHLTGELFF | TRBJ2-2 | TRBD1 | TRBV5-1 | NA
TGCGCCAGCACAAGCCGCAATCAGCCCCAGCATTTT | CASTSRNQPQHF | TRBJ1-5 | NA | TRBV10-2 | once
TGTGCCAGCAGTCTTTCAATTGGCAATCAGCCCCAGCATTTT | CASSLSIGNQPQHF | TRBJ1-5 | NA | TRBV28 | NA
TGTGCCAGCAGCTTAGGGGCAACAGGGGTCTCCTACGAGCAGTACTTC | CASSLGATGVSYEQYF | TRBJ2-7 | TRBD1 | TRBV7-6 | NA
TGCGCCAGCAGCTTATGGACAGCCTCTGGGGCCAACGTCCTGACTTTC | CASSLWTASGANVLTF | TRBJ2-6 | NA | TRBV5-1 | NA
TGCGCCAGCAGCTTGGCCGTGGGCACCTCCCGTGAGACCCAGTACTTC | CASSLAVGTSRETQYF | TRBJ2-5 | NA | TRBV5-1 | NA
TGTGCCAGTAGCTTCGACGGGGGTCCTTATAGCAATCAGCCCCAGCATTTT | CASSFDGGPYSNQPQHF | TRBJ1-5 | NA | TRBV19 | NA
TGTGCCAGCAGCTTAAGGCGGGGCACAGATACGCAGTATTTT | CASSLRRGTDTQYF | TRBJ2-3 | NA | TRBV7-3 | NA
TGTGCCAGCAGCGACTCCGGGACAGCTTACAATGAGCAGTTCTTC | CASSDSGTAYNEQFF | TRBJ2-1 | TRBD1 | TRBV9 | NA
TGTGCCAGCAGCCAAGATCGAGCAGCGGGGGTGAGCTCCTACAATGAGCAGTTCTTC | CASSQDRAAGVSSYNEQFF | TRBJ2-1 | TRBD2 | TRBV3-1/TRBV3-2 | NA
TGTGCCAGCAGCCCCCTCCTTAGGGGAGAAGCTTTCTTT | CASSPLLRGEAFF | TRBJ1-1 | NA | TRBV12-3/TRBV12-4 | once
TGTGCCAGCAGCTCCCGAGACGGGTACCAAGAGACCCAGTACTTC | CASSSRDGYQETQYF | TRBJ2-5 | NA | TRBV7-9 | NA
TGTGCCAGCAGTTCACCCCGGGACGAGCAGTACTTC | CASSSPRDEQYF | TRBJ2-7 | NA | TRBV27 | NA
TGTGCCAGTAGTATAGGTTCGGGGTTGGACATTCAGTACTTC | CASSIGSGLDIQYF | TRBJ2-4 | NA | TRBV19 | NA
TGTGCCACCAGCAGAGATCCTCGTCAGCGCAATCAGCCCCAGCATTTT | CATSRDPRQRNQPQHF | TRBJ1-5 | NA | TRBV15 | NA
TGTGCCAGCGGGGAGGGATTAACCGGGGAGCTGTTTTTT | CASGEGLTGELFF | TRBJ2-2 | TRBD2 | TRBV27 | NA
TGTGCCAGCAGCTTAAGGCAGGGGCCCTACGAGCAGTACTTC | CASSLRQGPYEQYF | TRBJ2-7 | NA | TRBV7-8 | NA